The present T cell receptor beta chain was sequenced within a study of T cell clonotyping in hematopoietic cell transplantation. General study results and limits: Cells were unsorted, so CD4 and CD8 contributions were not separated. Few recipient clonotypes overlapped donors; over 95% were de novo at given depth.

For this clone: Its target is unknown.

Recipient blood drawn about 28 days pretransplant and days 30, 100, 180 after. The ends lost 3 bases at V and 6 bases at J; junction bases unmatched: 11. Germline-derived CDR1 and CDR2 are SGHRS and YFSETQ. The CDR3 is 16 residues long. Profiled with immunoSEQ multiplex PCR; TCRdb holds only in-frame clones, not every one. The sample carries thousands of clones, nearly 99% recorded once. Sequencing used PBMCs, obtained 30 days after allogeneic stem cell transplant. The genes are TRBV5-1 and TRBJ2-1; TRBD2 aligns across 8 bases. The sequence came from a male patient between 60 and 69 years old who had an allogeneic stem cell transplant from a related donor, so the T cells may come from the graft donor. Some clones in this sample may be carry-over from other donors' samples. The CDR3: CASSWIGTSFGNEQFF. The CDR3 nucleotides are TGCGCCAGCAGCTGGATCGGGACTAGTTTTGGCAATGAGCAGTTCTTC.